The source of this T cell receptor beta chain is a study of blood T cell repertoires in COVID-19 (dated by TCRdb to 2020 to 2022). For the study in its entirety: The collaborator samples originated in the United States, Italy and Spain and spanned the acute and convalescent phases of COVID-19. The repertoires were made available in a free public database intended to serve as a resource for research on the immune response to SARS-CoV-2. The material from the prospective study consisted of cDNA or gDNA derived from T cells, B-cell-depleted T cells, or PBMCs. The dataset comprised deeply sampled blood TCRbeta repertoires from subjects exposed to, actively infected with, or recovered from COVID-19. Where HLA class I and class II types were available, the types were taken from metadata supplied by the sample provider, not from assay-based typing. A de-identified subject ID, COVID-19 status, age in years and sex were almost always included in the sample metadata. Samples came from the ongoing ImmuneRACE study (first 160 participants) plus 1,254 subjects from 6 global collaborators.

TCRbeta CDR3 regions were amplified from genomic DNA by means of the immunoSEQ Assay, a bias-controlled multiplex PCR. The authors' analysis ran thus. Within the assay, amplification of reference gene primers was used to estimate how many nucleated cells each sample contained. To quantify the absolute abundance of each unique TCRbeta CDR3 rearrangement, sequence reads were collapsed and filtered. For each sample, productive Simpson clonality was calculated as the square root of Simpson's diversity index across productive rearrangements. In its TCRdb copy, this immuneACCESS table keeps in-frame sequences only and misses some clones. Where compared with another copy, unresolved V genes explain less than half of these, and the others have no known cause. The V and J calls and the clone size are those of that table, but D and trimming were determined from the DNA. The sample table contains 95,000 to 150,000 clones; only one count was recorded for about 83% of them. Together, the top ten hold approximately 10% of the sample.

Worth noting for this clone: Its antigen is unknown. No quality values exist for individual bases; no much larger clone is one base distant.

What the research found in general, with its limitations: Clinical and demographic metadata were provided uncurated, with the amount varying by source and participant.

Each collaborating institution followed its own protocols to collect whole blood in K2EDTA tubes. For TCRbeta analysis, collaborator samples were shipped as frozen whole blood, as isolated PBMCs, or as DNA extracted from either sample type. The receptor comes from a man aged 55 to 70 with acute or convalescent COVID-19. Sequencing was carried out using peripheral blood.

The nucleotide sequence reads TGTGCCAGCAGTCCGTGGGACAGGGCCAGTCGTAGAGAAAAACTGTTTTTT. It encodes CASSPWDRASRREKLFF. Recombination linked TRBV6-6 to TRBJ1-4; the junction holds 9 bases that match TRBD1. The germline V gene (reference sequence) gives CDR1 as MNHNY and CDR2 as SVGAGI. The CDR3 runs 17 amino acids, cysteine and phenylalanine included. Solely the CDR3 DNA is kept, with 51 bases framed from the first base. The germline V and J ends show losses of 5 bases and 8 bases respectively, and no gene match explains 15 bases of the junction.